The rows below give T cell receptor beta chains drawn from one sample of a study of human T cells and chemical hapten exposure. TCRdb processed the RACE reads anew with MiXCR; each CDR3 protein has one entry. Of about 350,000 distinct CDR3 sequences in the sample, 6% to 7% are singletons; the top ten hold under 7%. The starting material was whole blood, obtained in connection with sensitization to the hapten diphenylcyclopropenone (DPC). These receptors were obtained from a woman between 18 and 29 years old with alopecia areata. Some clones in this sample may be carry-over from other donors' samples. CDR3s include the opening cysteine and the closing phenylalanine or tryptophan. D genes are given only for firm matches. Clone size is given for some rows only: seen once, a few or many times, or a class if the clone is expanded.

CDR3,DNA,length,V,size,J,D
CASSDRKNQPQHF,TGTGCCAGCAGTGACAGGAAAAATCAGCCCCAGCATTTT,13,TRBV6-1,NA,TRBJ1-5,NA
CASSQDPGTVSYEQYF,TGCGCCAGCAGCCAAGATCCCGGGACTGTCTCCTACGAGCAGTACTTC,16,TRBV4-3,many,TRBJ2-7,NA
CASSQNTNTGELFF,TGTGCCAGCAGCCAAAATACAAACACCGGGGAGCTGTTTTTT,14,TRBV11-2,many,TRBJ2-2,NA
CASSLRDRGTNEQFF,TGTGCCAGCAGTTTGCGGGACAGGGGAACAAATGAGCAGTTCTTC,15,TRBV6-2/TRBV6-3,many,TRBJ2-1,TRBD1
CASSYLYSNQPQHF,TGTGCCAGCAGTTACCTGTATAGCAATCAGCCCCAGCATTTT,14,TRBV6-2/TRBV6-3,many,TRBJ1-5,NA
CASTGGGRSGANVLTF,TGTGCCAGCACTGGAGGGGGCAGGTCTGGGGCCAACGTCCTGACTTTC,16,TRBV2,NA,TRBJ2-6,NA
CASSRGPYSNQPQHF,TGTGCCAGCAGCCGCGGTCCCTATAGCAATCAGCCCCAGCATTTT,15,TRBV12-3/TRBV12-4,many,TRBJ1-5,NA
CASRQGEGTDTQYF,TGTGCCAGCAGGCAAGGGGAAGGGACAGATACGCAGTATTTT,14,TRBV12-3/TRBV12-4,few,TRBJ2-3,NA
CASIPDVNTEAFF,TGTGCCAGCATCCCGGACGTAAACACTGAAGCTTTCTTT,13,TRBV11-2,many,TRBJ1-1,NA
CASSTTGVRSYGYTF,TGTGCCAGCAGCACCACAGGGGTCAGGTCCTATGGCTACACCTTC,15,TRBV27,many,TRBJ1-2,TRBD1
CASSGQGGF,TGTGCCAGCAGTGGACAGGGCGGTTTC,9,TRBV28,few,TRBJ2-7,TRBD1
CASSHGGSEAFF,TGCGCCAGCAGCCACGGTGGGTCCGAAGCTTTCTTT,12,TRBV4-3,many,TRBJ1-1,NA
CASSLTRTGNYGYTF,TGTGCCAGCAGTTTAACCAGGACAGGGAACTATGGCTACACCTTC,15,TRBV27,few,TRBJ1-2,TRBD1
CASPMGGPLRETQYF,TGTGCCAGCCCGATGGGGGGCCCATTACGTGAGACCCAGTACTTC,15,TRBV6-4,few,TRBJ2-5,NA
CAISEPYLYAQETQYF,TGTGCCATCAGTGAGCCTTACCTCTACGCCCAAGAGACCCAGTACTTC,16,TRBV10-3,many,TRBJ2-5,NA
CASAGGGYGYTF,TGTGCCAGTGCAGGGGGCGGCTATGGCTACACCTTC,12,TRBV6-5,few,TRBJ1-2,TRBD1
CASSRTYVLEKLFF,TGTGCCAGCAGCCGGACGTACGTTCTGGAAAAACTGTTTTTT,14,TRBV28,few,TRBJ1-4,NA
CASSYSGQQSYEQYF,TGTGCCAGCAGTTACTCAGGGCAGCAATCCTACGAGCAGTACTTC,15,TRBV6-5,few,TRBJ2-7,NA
CASRRGQQNEKLFF,TGTGCCAGCAGGAGGGGACAGCAGAATGAAAAACTGTTTTTT,14,TRBV6-1,few,TRBJ1-4,TRBD1
CASSQGRLLYNSPLHF,TGCGCCAGCAGCCAGGGAAGACTTCTCTATAATTCACCCCTCCACTTT,16,TRBV4-3,many,TRBJ1-6,NA
CASSFRNRGLNTEAFF,TGTGCCAGCAGTTTTCGAAACAGGGGATTGAACACTGAAGCTTTCTTT,16,TRBV6-7,many,TRBJ1-1,TRBD1
CASSSSQQTGESNYGYTF,TGTGCCAGCAGCTCTAGCCAACAGACAGGGGAGAGCAACTATGGCTACACCTTC,18,TRBV7-2,few,TRBJ1-2,TRBD1
CSVSQGYGEKLFF,TGCAGCGTGTCACAGGGGTATGGTGAAAAACTGTTTTTT,13,TRBV29-1,many,TRBJ1-4,TRBD1
CASSFGQVPEQYF,TGTGCCAGCAGTTTTGGACAGGTACCCGAGCAGTACTTC,13,TRBV28,NA,TRBJ2-7,TRBD1
CASSLHGRLNTEAFF,TGTGCCAGCAGTCTGCACGGGCGGTTGAACACTGAAGCTTTCTTT,15,TRBV28,few,TRBJ1-1,NA
CASITGTGYTDTQYF,TGTGCCAGCATTACCGGGACAGGGTACACAGATACGCAGTATTTT,15,TRBV12-3/TRBV12-4,few,TRBJ2-3,TRBD1
CASSADRDNQPQHF,TGCGCCAGCAGCGCAGACAGGGACAATCAGCCCCAGCATTTT,14,TRBV4-1,many,TRBJ1-5,TRBD1
CAIGRKGQYPDEAFF,TGTGCCATCGGGAGGAAGGGACAGTACCCAGATGAAGCTTTCTTT,15,TRBV10-3,many,TRBJ1-1,TRBD1
CSARRGGSSPLHF,TGCAGTGCTAGAAGGGGGGGGAGTTCACCCCTCCACTTT,13,TRBV20-1,NA,TRBJ1-6,NA
CASSLDSINYGYTF,TGTGCCAGCAGTCTAGACAGTATTAACTATGGCTACACCTTC,14,TRBV6-6,NA,TRBJ1-2,NA
CAISESSSGLGEQYF,TGTGCCATCAGTGAGTCGAGCTCCGGACTCGGGGAGCAGTACTTC,15,TRBV10-3,many,TRBJ2-7,NA
CSAGDGSVSETQYF,TGCAGTGCTGGGGACGGTTCCGTCAGCGAGACCCAGTACTTC,14,TRBV20-1,NA,TRBJ2-5,NA
CASSQEPPRGADGYTF,TGTGCCAGCAGCCAAGAACCCCCCAGGGGCGCGGATGGCTACACCTTC,16,TRBV3-1,many,TRBJ1-2,NA
CSALEGVGGNQPQHF,TGCAGTGCTCTCGAGGGGGTCGGGGGAAACCAGCCCCAGCATTTT,15,TRBV20-1,many,TRBJ1-5,NA
CASSPPGNSVRRGEQFF,TGTGCCAGCAGTCCCCCGGGAAATAGTGTTCGCCGCGGTGAGCAGTTCTTC,17,TRBV6-2/TRBV6-3,many,TRBJ2-1,NA
CSASPRGDTIYF,TGCAGTGCTAGTCCCAGGGGCGACACCATATATTTT,12,TRBV20-1,NA,TRBJ1-3,NA
CASSQGYGNTIYF,TGTGCCAGCAGCCAAGGGTACGGAAACACCATATATTTT,13,TRBV3-1,NA,TRBJ1-3,NA
CASSLTRGDTQYF,TGTGCCAGCAGCTTAACGCGGGGGGATACGCAGTATTTT,13,TRBV7-3,few,TRBJ2-3,TRBD2
CAKRSTRASTDTQYF,TGTGCCAAACGATCCACCCGGGCCTCCACAGATACGCAGTATTTT,15,TRBV6-5,few,TRBJ2-3,NA
CSARAPGQYSYEQYF,TGCAGTGCTAGAGCCCCGGGACAGTACTCCTACGAGCAGTACTTC,15,TRBV20-1,many,TRBJ2-7,TRBD1
CASGTRDEQFF,TGTGCCAGCGGGACTAGGGATGAGCAGTTCTTC,11,TRBV3-1,many,TRBJ2-1,TRBD2
CASSLSRNYGYTF,TGTGCCAGCAGCTTGTCCCGTAACTATGGCTACACCTTC,13,TRBV5-4,few,TRBJ1-2,NA
CASSWAAGSSYEQYF,TGTGCCAGCAGTTGGGCGGCAGGGAGCTCCTACGAGCAGTACTTC,15,TRBV27,few,TRBJ2-7,NA
CASTGTAGNTIYF,TGTGCCAGCACCGGGACTGCTGGAAACACCATATATTTT,13,TRBV28,many,TRBJ1-3,NA
CASSSGAGGSYNEQFF,TGTGCCAGCAGCTCCGGAGCGGGGGGGTCCTACAATGAGCAGTTCTTC,16,TRBV7-9,few,TRBJ2-1,TRBD2
CASSYGGVNTEAFF,TGTGCCAGCAGTTATGGGGGGGTGAACACTGAAGCTTTCTTT,14,TRBV6-6,few,TRBJ1-1,NA
CASGLGQGNTEAFF,TGTGCTAGTGGTCTGGGACAGGGAAACACTGAAGCTTTCTTT,14,TRBV12-5,NA,TRBJ1-1,TRBD1